The rows below give T cell receptor beta chains drawn from one sample of a study of T cells in Graves' hyperthyroidism and ophthalmopathy. One entry per CDR3 protein results from TCRdb running MiXCR on the multiplex PCR reads. This table has approximately 620,000 distinct CDR3 sequences, approximately 15% appearing once. The sample consisted of blood. Source of these receptors: a woman in her 30s with Graves' hyperthyroidism that later progressed to Graves' ophthalmopathy. Each CDR3 is given with its conserved first and last residue. Each record gives: clone size, J gene, D gene, V gene, CDR3 protein, CDR3 DNA. D genes are given only for firm matches. A clone size is listed for some rows: how often the clone was seen (once, few, many), or a class if it is expanded.

many,TRBJ1-2,-,TRBV20-1,CSAREVGKQGYTF,TGCAGTGCTAGAGAGGTCGGCAAACAGGGCTACACCTTC
-,TRBJ2-3,TRBD2,TRBV28,CASSTSEYTDTQYF,TGTGCCAGCAGTACTAGCGAGTACACAGATACGCAGTATTTT
-,TRBJ2-6,-,TRBV28,CASSFPAGANVLTF,TGTGCCAGCAGTTTTCCGGCTGGGGCCAACGTCCTGACTTTC
many,TRBJ1-1,-,TRBV5-6,CASSPSPRGRGTEAFF,TGTGCCAGCAGCCCCAGTCCGCGGGGTCGTGGCACTGAAGCTTTCTTT
many,TRBJ2-1,-,TRBV5-1,CASSDGISYNEQFF,TGCGCCAGCAGCGACGGGATCTCCTACAATGAGCAGTTCTTC
many,TRBJ2-1,-,TRBV29-1,CSVAGEGPYSYNEQFF,TGCAGCGTCGCCGGAGAGGGGCCCTACTCCTACAATGAGCAGTTCTTC
many,TRBJ2-3,TRBD2,TRBV11-2,CASSFGVGGRVADTQYF,TGTGCCAGCAGCTTCGGGGTCGGCGGGAGGGTGGCAGATACGCAGTATTTT
few,TRBJ1-5,-,TRBV20-1,CSARFNRDQPQHF,TGCAGTGCTAGGTTTAACAGGGATCAGCCCCAGCATTTT
few,TRBJ2-3,-,TRBV6-6,CASSYGGQASTDTQYF,TGTGCCAGCAGTTACGGTGGGCAGGCTAGCACAGATACGCAGTATTTT
-,TRBJ1-1,-,TRBV29-1,CSTRGVVGDEAFF,TGCAGCACCCGGGGGGTTGTAGGCGATGAAGCTTTCTTT